This is a list of T cell receptor beta chains from one sample in a study of blood T cells in healthy people across ages. Each CDR3 protein is one row after TCRdb ran MiXCR on the 5' RACE reads. The sample holds about 400,000 distinct CDR3 sequences; roughly half are singletons and the top ten take 51%. Sequenced sample: blood. The receptors originated from a man in his sixties in good health. The conserved cysteine and the conserved F or W are not part of the CDR3 here. Fields, in order: V gene, J gene, CDR3 protein.

TRBV5-1	TRBJ2-3	ASSPQAGGSTDTQY
TRBV20-1	TRBJ2-1	SARRGGRTPNEQF
TRBV28	TRBJ1-2	ASSLGGMYYGYT
TRBV20-1	TRBJ2-1	SAPLAGATQQF
TRBV30	TRBJ1-2	AERGRAFYGYT
TRBV6-5	TRBJ1-2	ASSRQGARGYGYT
TRBV7-2	TRBJ2-5	ASSRGARETQY
TRBV7-3	TRBJ2-3	ASSLSWRDTQY
TRBV7-9	TRBJ2-3	ASSPRDLLTDTQY
TRBV7-8	TRBJ2-5	ASSQDREDEQY
TRBV15	TRBJ2-1	ATSREVGEQF
TRBV20-1	TRBJ2-1	SARRGGRIPNEQF
TRBV7-9	TRBJ1-1	ASRELAGQTEAF
TRBV5-1	TRBJ2-3	ANSLSGSGDTQY
TRBV3-1	TRBJ2-3	ASSQRLGLSTDTQY
TRBV7-2	TRBJ1-4	ASSLTGGGEKLF
TRBV20-1	TRBJ2-2	SVSSGQGNTGELF
TRBV12-3/TRBV12-4	TRBJ2-2	ASRRGNTGELF
TRBV12-3/TRBV12-4	TRBJ2-3	ASSSTNGDTQY
TRBV21-1	TRBJ1-1	AQAGRGHTEAF
TRBV6-2/TRBV6-3	TRBJ1-6	ASRQLLLDNSPPH
TRBV20-1	TRBJ2-5	SALRTRMETQY
TRBV7-2	TRBJ2-4	ASSRGTRNEQY
TRBV20-1	TRBJ2-5	SAPQRGTPQETQY
TRBV4-2	TRBJ2-7	ASSLSTASRNEQY
TRBV27	TRBJ2-1	ASSFYPGREQF
TRBV5-1	TRBJ2-5	ASSLIGIPQETQY
TRBV28	TRBJ2-3	ASRGGSGTDTQY
TRBV7-2	TRBJ2-2	ASSPTARGQGGELF
TRBV7-8	TRBJ2-7	ASSWGRAGTYEQY
TRBV29-1	TRBJ2-1	SVPRADEQF
TRBV28	TRBJ2-7	ASSTQGVLSYEQY
TRBV29-1	TRBJ2-7	SSGQSYEQY
TRBV29-1	TRBJ1-2	SVAGGNYGYT
TRBV6-5	TRBJ1-1	ASSSLRTKGTEAF
TRBV7-9	TRBJ2-1	ASSLRTSGRGDEQF
TRBV29-1	TRBJ2-7	SVRGPYEQY
TRBV20-1	TRBJ2-1	SADPGQGSYEQF
TRBV2	-	ASSDRGHEQY
TRBV7-2	TRBJ1-5	ASSAARERPQH
TRBV3-1	TRBJ2-3	ASSQLALRTDTQY
TRBV20-1	TRBJ2-1	SAVGTSGRRNNEQF
TRBV7-2	TRBJ2-4	ASSLGAGAGENIQY
TRBV3-1	TRBJ2-7	ASSDYGSYEQY
TRBV7-3	TRBJ2-3	ASSLGEGLGGDTQY
TRBV24-1	TRBJ2-3	ATGGTGPTDTQY
TRBV24-1	TRBJ2-7	ATSGTGSYEQY